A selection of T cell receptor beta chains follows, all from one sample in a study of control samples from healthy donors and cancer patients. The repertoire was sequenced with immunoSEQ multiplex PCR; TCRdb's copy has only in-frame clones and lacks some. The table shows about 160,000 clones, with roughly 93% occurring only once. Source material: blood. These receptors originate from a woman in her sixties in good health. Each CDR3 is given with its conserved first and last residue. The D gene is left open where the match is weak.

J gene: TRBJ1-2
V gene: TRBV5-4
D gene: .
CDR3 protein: CASSLGSRNYGYTF

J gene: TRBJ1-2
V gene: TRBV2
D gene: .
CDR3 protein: CASNLGALIYGYTF

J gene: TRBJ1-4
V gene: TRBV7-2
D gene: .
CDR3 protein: CASRFRGQRAEKLFF

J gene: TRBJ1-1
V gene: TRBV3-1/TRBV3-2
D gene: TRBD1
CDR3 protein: CASSRWDREIAFF

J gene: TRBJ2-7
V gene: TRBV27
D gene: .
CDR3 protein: CASRWQGYPYYEQYF

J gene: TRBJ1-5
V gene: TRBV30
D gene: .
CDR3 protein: CAWSEGLASVPQHF

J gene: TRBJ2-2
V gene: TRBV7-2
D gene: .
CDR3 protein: CASSFPSGMNTGELFF

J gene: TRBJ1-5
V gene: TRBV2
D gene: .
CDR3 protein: CASRHGQRQYSNQPQHF

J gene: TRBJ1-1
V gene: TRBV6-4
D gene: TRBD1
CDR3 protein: CASSATGSNTEAFF

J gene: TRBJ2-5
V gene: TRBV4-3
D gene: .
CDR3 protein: CASSQDTSVETQYF

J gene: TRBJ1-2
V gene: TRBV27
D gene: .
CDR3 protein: CASASKGNYGYTF

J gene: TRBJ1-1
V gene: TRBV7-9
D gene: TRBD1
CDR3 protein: CASSPGQGILNTEAFF

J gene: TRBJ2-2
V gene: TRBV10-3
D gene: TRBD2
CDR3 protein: CAISGLAGVTGELFF

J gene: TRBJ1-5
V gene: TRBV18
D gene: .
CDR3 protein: CASSSGPGNNQPQHF

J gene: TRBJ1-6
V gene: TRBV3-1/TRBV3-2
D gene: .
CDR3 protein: CASSLGTLNSPLHF

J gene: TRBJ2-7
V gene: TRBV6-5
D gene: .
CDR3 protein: CASSSGPEQYF

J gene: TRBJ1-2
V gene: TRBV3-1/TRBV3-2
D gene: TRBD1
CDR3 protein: CASSHTGQAGSYTF

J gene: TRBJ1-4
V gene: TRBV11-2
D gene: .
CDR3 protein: CASSLFSWGEKLFF

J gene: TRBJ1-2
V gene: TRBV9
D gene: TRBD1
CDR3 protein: CASSVDRGYGYTF

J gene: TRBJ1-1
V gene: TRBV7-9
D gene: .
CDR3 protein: CASSYSVVPFF

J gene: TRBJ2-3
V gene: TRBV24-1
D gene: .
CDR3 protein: CATSDRTADTQYF

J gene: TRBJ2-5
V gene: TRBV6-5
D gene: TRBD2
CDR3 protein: CASSTGGTSETQYF

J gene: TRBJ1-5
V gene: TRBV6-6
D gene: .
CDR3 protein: CASSYVYSNQPQHF

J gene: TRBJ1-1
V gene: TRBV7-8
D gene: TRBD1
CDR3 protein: CASSSGTARMNTEAFF

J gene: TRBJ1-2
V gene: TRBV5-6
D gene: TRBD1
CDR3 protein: CASSLAGGQGSGYTF

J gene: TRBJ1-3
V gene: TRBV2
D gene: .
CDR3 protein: CASMSSGNTIYF

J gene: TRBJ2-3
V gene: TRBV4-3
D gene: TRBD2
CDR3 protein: CASSQDPLIAGALGDTQYF

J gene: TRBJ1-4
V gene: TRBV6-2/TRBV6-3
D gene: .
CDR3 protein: CASSYRSAENEKLFF

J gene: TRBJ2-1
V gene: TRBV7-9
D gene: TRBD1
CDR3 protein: CASSRGQGPYNEQFF

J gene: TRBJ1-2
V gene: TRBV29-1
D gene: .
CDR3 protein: CSVVGNLTTYLHYGYTF

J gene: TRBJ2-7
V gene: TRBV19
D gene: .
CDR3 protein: CASRGIPGYEQYF

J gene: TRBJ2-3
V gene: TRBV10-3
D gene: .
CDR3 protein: CAIRTDPADTQYF

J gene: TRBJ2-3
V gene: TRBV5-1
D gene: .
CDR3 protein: CASSIVQRGTDTQYF

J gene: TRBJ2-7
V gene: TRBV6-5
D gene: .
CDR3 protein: CASSYGGGVTYEQYF

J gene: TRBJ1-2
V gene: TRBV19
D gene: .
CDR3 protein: CASSTGHDEGCTF

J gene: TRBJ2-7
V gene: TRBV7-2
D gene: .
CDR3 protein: CASSLGTGRFDEQYF

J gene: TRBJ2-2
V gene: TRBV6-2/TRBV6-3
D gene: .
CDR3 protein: CASSPARGWAGELFF

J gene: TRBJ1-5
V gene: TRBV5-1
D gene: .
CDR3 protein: CASSLDFSRSQPQHF

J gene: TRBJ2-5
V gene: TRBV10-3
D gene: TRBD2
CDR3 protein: CAISGLAKETQYF

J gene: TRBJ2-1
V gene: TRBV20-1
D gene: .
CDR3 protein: CSARGSVRQFF

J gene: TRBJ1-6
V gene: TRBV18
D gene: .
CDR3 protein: CASSVGGSYNSPLHF

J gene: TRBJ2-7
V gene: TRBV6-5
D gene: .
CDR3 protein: CASGDGGNYEQYF

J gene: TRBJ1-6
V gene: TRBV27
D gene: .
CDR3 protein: CASSLYPSSYNSPLHF

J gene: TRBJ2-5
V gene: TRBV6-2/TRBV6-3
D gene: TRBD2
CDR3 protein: CASSFGLAGTETQYF

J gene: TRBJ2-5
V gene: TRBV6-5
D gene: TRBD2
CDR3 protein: CASSWGTSGTETQYF

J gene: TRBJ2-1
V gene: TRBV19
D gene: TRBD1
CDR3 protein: CASSIQWTGVYNEQFF

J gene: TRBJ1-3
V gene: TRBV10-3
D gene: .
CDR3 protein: CAISGGTGNTIYF

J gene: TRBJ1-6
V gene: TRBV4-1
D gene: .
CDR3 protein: CASSQAVGPLHF